Following are 22 T cell receptor beta chains from one sample sequenced in a study of T cell repertoires in cytomegalovirus infection. These receptors have no known antigen. TCRdb redid the calling of the reads with MiXCR, one entry per CDR3 protein. This sample has about 890,000 distinct CDR3 sequences, with around 29% found just once. The sequenced sample was cultured CD8+ T cells from PBMCs, obtained from culture after CMV antigen stimulation. The receptors stem from a human donor in good health (CMV status not recorded). Some clones in this sample may be carry-over from other donors' samples.

The chain combines TRBV20-1 with TRBJ1-1; no reliable D call. Germline loops: CDR1 DFQATT, CDR2 SNEGSKA (reference sequence). CDR3 size: 14 residues. Trimming stripped 1 base from V and 3 bases from J, with 12 bases between. The CDR3 nucleotides read TGCAGTGCTAGAGTCGGGTTTCCGGACACTGAAGCTTTCTTT. It is translated as CSARVGFPDTEAFF.

The chain employs TRBV19 and TRBJ2-3; D perhaps matches TRBD2 (5 bases). The germline V and J ends were trimmed by 3 bases and 6 bases, with 10 bases remaining between them. The CDR3 length is 13 residues. The V gene's germline CDR1 is LNHDA and CDR2 SQIVND (reference sequence). The CDR3, as DNA: TGTGCCAGTAGTATCGCGGACTGGGATACGCAGTATTTT. It is translated as CASSIADWDTQYF.

The V and J genes are TRBV6-8 and TRBJ2-7, with no clear D. This CDR3 has 13 amino acids. Germline CDR1 and CDR2: MNHGY and SAAAGT. The V end was cut by 7 bases, the J end by 0 bases, with 10 bases between. The CDR3 DNA reads as TGTGCCAGCACCGGTTCGGGCTCCTACGAGCAGTACTTC. Amino acid sequence: CASTGSGSYEQYF.

As concerns this clonotype: No conserved phenylalanine or tryptophan ends this CDR3, so it is likely a read error. The chain is built from TRBV10-3 and TRBJ2-1, with 7 positions matching TRBD1. Germline CDR1 is ENHRY and CDR2 is SYGVKD. This CDR3 has 13 amino acids. Germline trimming cut 6 bases from V and 5 bases from J; bases unmatched to any gene: 4. The CDR3 reads CAIRVDRDNEQFS. The CDR3 nucleotides are TGTGCCATCAGGGTTGACAGGGACAATGAGCAGTTCTCC.

This clonotype was picked up a small number of times. The chain has TRBV27 and TRBJ2-5, with a tentative D call TRBD2 (5 bases). This CDR3 contains 14 residues. Germline CDR1 is MNHEY and CDR2 is SMNVEV (reference sequence). Trimming shortened V by 3 bases and J by 3 bases, and 11 bases separated the two germline ends. The CDR3 loop reads CASSFRGWEETQYF. Here the CDR3 DNA reads TGTGCCAGCAGTTTCCGGGGTTGGGAAGAGACCCAGTACTTC.

The rearrangement links TRBV6-6 to TRBJ1-2; D gene uncertain. CDR3 length equals 14 residues. Trimming took off 2 bases at V and 2 bases at J, with 9 bases between the two ends. The germline CDR1 and CDR2 sequences are MNHNY and SVGAGI (reference sequence). CDR3 protein: CASSYGVRNYGYTF. CDR3 nucleotide sequence: TGTGCCAGCAGTTACGGCGTCAGGAACTATGGCTACACCTTC.

The V gene is TRBV20-1, the J gene TRBJ1-1; D not certain. Germline-derived CDR1 and CDR2 are DFQATT and SNEGSKA (reference sequence). The CDR3 runs 14 residues. Deletions cut 5 bases from V and 5 bases from J, with 18 bases between. The CDR3 loop reads CSASLGLLETEAFF. The CDR3 DNA reads as TGCAGTGCTTCCCTAGGACTGTTGGAGACTGAAGCTTTCTTT.

This chain connects TRBV2 to TRBJ2-1; 12 bases map to TRBD2. In germline, CDR1 is SNHLY, CDR2 FYNNEI. The ends lost 7 bases at V and 9 bases at J; junction bases unmatched: 13. The CDR3 is 16 amino acids. CDR3 protein: CASKDNGLAGRGEQFF. The CDR3 bases are TGTGCCAGCAAAGACAACGGACTAGCGGGGAGGGGTGAGCAGTTCTTC.

A note on this clonotype: Germline is not matched at one junction end, which may reflect a read error. V usage is TRBV7-6 and J usage is TRBJ1-2; the match to TRBD1 covers 8 bases. Germline V gene lookup returns CDR1 SGHVS and CDR2 FNYEAQ. This CDR3 is built from 14 residues. The CDR3 DNA reads as TGTGCCAACAGCCCCCTGGACAGGGATTATGGCTACACCTTC. It encodes CANSPLDRDYGYTF.

CDR3 in DNA: TGTGCCAGCAGTTCGGCAACAGGGAAAGCCAAAAACATTCAGTACTTC. Translation: CASSSATGKAKNIQYF. This chain links TRBV6-2 or TRBV6-3 with TRBJ2-4; possibly TRBD1 for D (6 bases). V was trimmed by 4 bases and J by 0 bases, leaving 13 bases between them. Germline loops: CDR1 MNHEY, CDR2 SVGEGT. CDR3 length: 16 residues.

This clonotype was seen repeatedly, ten times or more. The chain employs TRBV7-6 and TRBJ2-1; 8 positions agree with TRBD1. From germline, CDR1 is SGHVS and CDR2 FNYEAQ. The CDR3 extends over 15 amino acids. V lost 5 bases to trimming and J lost 8 bases; unmatched junction nucleotides: 11. CDR3 DNA sequence: TGTGCCAGCAGCGCCCCGGGACAGGAATTTCATGAGCAGTTCTTC. Residues: CASSAPGQEFHEQFF.

This clonotype has at least ten counts. The chain combines TRBV7-6 with TRBJ1-1; D remains ambiguous. The ends were cut back, 0 bases at V and 4 bases at J, with 12 bases in the middle. CDR3 size: 15 residues. Per the germline V gene, CDR1 is SGHVS and CDR2 is FNYEAQ. CDR3 in amino acids: CASSLAPEGATEAFF. In DNA form, the CDR3 reads TGTGCCAGCAGCTTAGCGCCTGAGGGAGCCACTGAAGCTTTCTTT.

This clonotype was seen repeatedly, ten times or more. One junction end disagrees with the germline gene, perhaps due to a read error. This chain uses TRBV27 with TRBJ2-1; D gene unclear. The CDR3 consists of 12 residues. CDR1 is MNHEY and CDR2 is SMNVEV in the germline V gene (reference sequence). The chain's CDR3 is CASSLSGREQFF. The CDR3 region has the DNA TGTGCCAGCAGCTTATCGGGCAGGGAGCAGTTCTTC.

This clonotype appeared a few times. The chain links TRBV7-9 to TRBJ1-2; D is undetermined. The ends were cut back, 6 bases at V and 4 bases at J, with 18 bases in the middle. This CDR3 region has 15 residues. From germline, CDR1 is SEHNR and CDR2 FQNEAQ (reference sequence). CDR3 bases: TGTGCCAGCAGAGACGGTACCGGGGTGACCTATGGCTACACCTTC. The encoded protein is CASRDGTGVTYGYTF.

V is TRBV2 and J is TRBJ2-1, with 8 bases lining up with TRBD2. The CDR3 is made up of 13 amino acids. CDR1 is SNHLY and CDR2 is FYNNEI in the germline V gene. V lost 7 bases to trimming and J lost 7 bases; unmatched junction nucleotides: 6. As DNA, the CDR3 is TGTGCCAGCATCGCCTCGGGAGGGAATGAGCAGTTCTTC. This gives the protein CASIASGGNEQFF.

The chain is built from TRBV6-2 or TRBV6-3 and TRBJ1-2; 7 bases fit TRBD1. Unmatched junction bases numbered 9, after V lost 6 bases and J lost 2 bases. Germline lookup yields CDR1 MNHEY and CDR2 SVGEGT. This CDR3 has 15 amino acids. CDR3 in amino acids: CASRGPTGPNYGYTF. Written as DNA, the CDR3 is TGTGCCAGCAGGGGACCGACAGGGCCAAACTATGGCTACACCTTC.

The CDR3 region is CAISDIGGRDTDTQYF. CDR3 bases: TGTGCCATCAGTGATATCGGGGGGCGAGACACAGATACGCAGTATTTT. J is TRBJ2-3 and V is TRBV10-3, with D perhaps TRBD2 (7 bases). Germline lookup yields CDR1 ENHRY and CDR2 SYGVKD. The CDR3 runs 16 residues. Deletions cut 3 bases from V and 2 bases from J, with 15 bases between.

The genes are TRBV11-2 and TRBJ1-2, with D perhaps matching TRBD1 (6 bases). Trimming left V 1 base short and J 0 bases short, with 15 bases between. CDR3 size: 17 residues. CDR1 and CDR2 from the germline V gene are SGHAT and FQNNGV. Here the CDR3 reads CASSLVAAGEANYGYTF. The CDR3 DNA reads TGTGCCAGCAGCTTAGTGGCTGCAGGGGAAGCTAACTATGGCTACACCTTC.

This clonotype has a handful of counts. The rearrangement links TRBV25-1 to TRBJ2-7, with D perhaps TRBD1 or TRBD2 (5 bases each). The CDR3 is made up of 13 amino acids. Germline lookup yields CDR1 MGHDK and CDR2 SYGVNS. This CDR3 is CAIPSRTSRDEGV. The CDR3 DNA sequence: TGTGCCATCCCCTCTCGAACGAGCCGGGACGAAGGCGTC.

This clonotype was counted a few times. The J gene is TRBJ1-2, the V gene TRBV4-1, with TRBD1 identical over 8 bases. J lost 4 bases, V lost 5 bases, and 6 bases had no gene match. CDR3 size: 14 residues. Germline CDR1 and CDR2: MGHRA and YSYEKL. The CDR3 DNA reads TGCGCCAGCAGCGCATACAGGGGGTCCTATGGCTACACCTTC. Its protein is CASSAYRGSYGYTF.

This clonotype came up a few times. The junction departs from the called germline gene at one end, perhaps through a read error. The CDR3 is CANSRTGGLDTEAFF. The CDR3 DNA is TGTGCCAACAGTCGGACAGGGGGCCTGGACACTGAAGCTTTCTTT. This chain uses TRBV27 with TRBJ1-1, with 11 bases that match TRBD1. The V gene's germline CDR1 is MNHEY and CDR2 SMNVEV (reference sequence). The CDR3 has 15 amino acids.

This clonotype came up a few times. The chain carries TRBV11-2 and TRBJ2-1, with D tentatively TRBD1 or TRBD2 (5 bases each). Trimming shortened V by 5 bases and J by 5 bases, and 16 bases separated the two germline ends. Per germline, CDR1 SGHAT and CDR2 FQNNGV. This CDR3 is built from 15 residues. In nucleotides, the CDR3 is TGTGCCAGCAGCCCTGGTCGTTTGGGGGACAATGAGCAGTTCTTC. It is translated as CASSPGRLGDNEQFF.